One TCR beta chain is described in this entry. Its target is unknown. The data stem from a study of T cell repertoires in cytomegalovirus infection. Across the study: Evidence of both CMV infection and a matching HLA type came from public TCR beta signatures. Findings and caveats of the study: CMV carriers with the relevant HLA were identified by cumulative public TCR beta family frequency. Dominant in the ex vivo response were TCR beta clonotypes restricted by HLA-C and specific for CMV.

TCRdb re-derived calls from the reads in MiXCR, one entry per CDR3 protein. Here the sample spans under 300,000 distinct CDR3 sequences, more than 15% being singletons. Germline CDR1 reads SGHVS; CDR2 reads FNYEAQ. Trimming took 3 bases from V and 5 from J, leaving 7 bases between them. There are 12 residues in the CDR3. Sequenced material: CD8+ T cells from PBMCs. The receptor was isolated from a human donor in good health (CMV status not recorded). Some clones in this sample may be carry-over from other donors' samples. This chain joins TRBV7-6 and TRBJ2-5; D is uncertain. CDR3 DNA sequence: TGTGCCAGCAGCTTTACTCGGGAGACCCAGTACTTC. This gives the protein CASSFTRETQYF.